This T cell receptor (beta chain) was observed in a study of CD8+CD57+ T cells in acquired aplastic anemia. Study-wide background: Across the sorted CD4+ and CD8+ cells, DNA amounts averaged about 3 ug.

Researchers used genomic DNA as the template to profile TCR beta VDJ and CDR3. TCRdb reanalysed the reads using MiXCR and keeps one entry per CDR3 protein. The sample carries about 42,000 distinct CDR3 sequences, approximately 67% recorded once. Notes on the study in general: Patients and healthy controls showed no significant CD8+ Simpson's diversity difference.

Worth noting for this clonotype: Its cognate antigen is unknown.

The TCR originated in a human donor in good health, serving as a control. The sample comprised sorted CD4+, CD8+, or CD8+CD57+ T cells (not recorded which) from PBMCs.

CDR3 loop: CASSIKRGEKLFF. In nucleotides, the CDR3 is TGTGCCAGTAGTATTAAGAGGGGCGAAAAACTGTTTTTT. The genes are TRBV19 and TRBJ1-4, with D perhaps matching TRBD1 (5 bases). CDR3 length: 13 amino acids. V lost 3 bases and J 8 bases, leaving 10 bases between the germline ends. From germline, CDR1 is LNHDA and CDR2 SQIVND (reference sequence). Supplemented by reference TRBV19 and TRBJ1-4, the full variable domain reads DGGITQSPKYLFRKEGQNVTLSCEQNLNHDAMYWYRQDPGQGLRLIYYSQIVNDFQKGDIAEGYSVSREKKESFPLTVTSAQKNPTAFYLCASSIKRGEKLFFGSGTQLSVL.